The rows below give T cell receptor beta chains drawn from one sample of a study of T cell responses to AZD1222 COVID-19 vaccine. TCRdb keeps only in-frame clones here, not all; method: immunoSEQ multiplex PCR. The repertoire holds 95,000 to 150,000 clones, with about 87% as singletons. Sequenced here: peripheral blood, sampled on day 0 of AZD1222 vaccination. The receptors stem from an adult in good health. Both conserved end residues are part of each CDR3. The D gene is left open where the match is weak. Size is omitted from some rows. Given values are once, few, many or a class for expanded clones.

d_call j_call v_call cdr3_length clone_size cdr3_nt cdr3_aa
- TRBJ1-4 TRBV27 15 - TGTGCCAGCAGTTTATTCCAGGCGGGGGATGAAAAACTGTTTTTT CASSLFQAGDEKLFF
TRBD1 TRBJ1-1 TRBV7-2 14 once TGTGCCAGCAGCCCCCACGGTGGAGGACAGGGAGCTTTCTTT CASSPHGGGQGAFF
- TRBJ1-2 TRBV28 14 - TGTGCCAGCAGTTTGGCGCCGCGGGTCTATGGCTACACCTTC CASSLAPRVYGYTF
- TRBJ2-3 TRBV6-6 10 - TGTGCCACCCGCACAGATACGCAGTATTTT CATRTDTQYF
- TRBJ1-5 TRBV19 15 - TGTGCCAGTAGTATCAGAGGGGTTGGAAATCAGCCCCAGCATTTT CASSIRGVGNQPQHF
- TRBJ2-2 TRBV29-1 11 few TGCAGCGTTTCTAGCACCGGGGAGCTGTTTTTT CSVSSTGELFF
- TRBJ2-7 TRBV4-3 18 - TGCGCCAGCAGCCAAGAGCCCCCGGGGAGGGGGCCTTTCTACGAGCAGTACTTC CASSQEPPGRGPFYEQYF
- TRBJ1-4 TRBV11-2 14 - TGTGCCAGCAGTAAGGCAGCAACTAATGAAAAACTGTTTTTT CASSKAATNEKLFF
TRBD2 TRBJ2-3 TRBV28 14 - TGTGCCAGCCGTCTTAGCGGGAAAGGAGATACGCAGTATTTT CASRLSGKGDTQYF
TRBD2 TRBJ2-1 TRBV27 14 few TGTGCCAGCAGTTTACTAGCGGCATACAATGAGCAGTTCTTC CASSLLAAYNEQFF
TRBD2 TRBJ2-7 TRBV7-8 14 - TGTGCCAGCAGCATTAGCGGGAGCTACTACGAGCAGTACTTC CASSISGSYYEQYF
- TRBJ1-5 TRBV7-2 17 - TGTGCCAGCAGCTTAGTGGGAGGGGATTTGGGCAATCAGCCCCAGCATTTT CASSLVGGDLGNQPQHF
TRBD1 TRBJ1-2 TRBV4-2 17 - TGTGCCAGCAGCCAAGTGGTTTCGGGGACAGGGCCCTATGGCTACACCTTC CASSQVVSGTGPYGYTF
TRBD1 TRBJ2-6 TRBV4-2 18 - TGTGCCAGCAGCCAAGTGACAGGGCCGGGTGGTGGGGCCAACGTCCTGACTTTC CASSQVTGPGGGANVLTF
- TRBJ1-2 TRBV11-2 15 - TGTGCCAGCAGCTTATGGGCAGTGGGGACTGATGGCTACACCTTC CASSLWAVGTDGYTF
- TRBJ1-5 TRBV21-1 10 few TGTGCAAAAGAGAATCAGCCCCAGCATTTT CAKENQPQHF
- TRBJ1-2 TRBV9 12 - TGTGCCAGCAGCGCCTCTGAAGGCGGCTACACCTTC CASSASEGGYTF
- TRBJ1-2 TRBV7-9 12 - TGTGCCAGCAGCTTGGCGGACCGGGGCTACACCTTC CASSLADRGYTF
- TRBJ2-3 TRBV5-1 12 - TGCGCCAGCAGCTTGCCTGACGATACGCAGTATTTT CASSLPDDTQYF
- TRBJ1-5 TRBV10-3 13 - TGTGCCATCAAACAGGGATCCGATCAGCCCCAGCATTTT CAIKQGSDQPQHF
TRBD2 TRBJ2-2 TRBV5-1 16 - TGCGCCAGCAGCTTGGAAACTAGCGTCGGCACCGGGGAGCTGTTTTTT CASSLETSVGTGELFF
- TRBJ2-7 TRBV7-9 14 - TGTGCCAGCAGCTTAGGAGGCGGCGTCTACGAGCAGTACTTC CASSLGGGVYEQYF
- TRBJ1-4 TRBV30 14 - TGTGCCTGGAGTCCGGGGGGCCCGGAGGGGAAACTGTTTTTT CAWSPGGPEGKLFF
- TRBJ1-4 TRBV9 15 - TGTGCCAGCAGCGTAGGGAGGGCAGCTAATGAAAAACTGTTTTTT CASSVGRAANEKLFF
- TRBJ2-6 TRBV10-3 15 - TGTGCCATCAGCCCCCAGGGCGCTGGGGCCAACGTCCTGACTTTC CAISPQGAGANVLTF
- TRBJ2-7 TRBV6-5 14 - TGTGCCAGCAGTTACGTTTTAGCGGCCTCCGAGCAGTACTTC CASSYVLAASEQYF
TRBD1 TRBJ1-3 TRBV5-1 15 once TGCGCCAGCAGCCTGGGGACAGGCTCTGGAAACACCATATATTTT CASSLGTGSGNTIYF
TRBD2 TRBJ2-2 TRBV6-1 18 few TGTGCCAGCAGTGGAGACCAATTGGGACTAGCGGGAACCGGGGAGCTGTTTTTT CASSGDQLGLAGTGELFF
- TRBJ2-5 TRBV29-1 14 - TGCAGCGTTGAAGATGCCAAATTTGGAGAGACCCAGTACTTC CSVEDAKFGETQYF
- TRBJ1-1 TRBV28 13 - TGTGCCAGCAGTCCCGGGACGTACACTGAAGCTTTCTTT CASSPGTYTEAFF
TRBD2 TRBJ2-7 TRBV5-1 17 - TGCGCCAGCAGCTATCCGGGACTAGCGGGGGAACCCTACGAGCAGTACTTC CASSYPGLAGEPYEQYF
TRBD1 TRBJ2-5 TRBV29-1 14 - TGCAGCGTTGCATCGGACAGGTTGATTGAGACCCAGTACTTC CSVASDRLIETQYF
- TRBJ1-1 TRBV15 15 - TGTGCCACCAGCAGGGGGGCAGCCTTAGACACTGAAGCTTTCTTT CATSRGAALDTEAFF
TRBD1 TRBJ2-5 TRBV5-4 13 once TGTGCCAGCAGCTTGTACAGGGGAGAGACCCAGTACTTC CASSLYRGETQYF
- TRBJ1-2 TRBV6-5 13 - TGTGCCAGCAGTTCGGGGGGGAACTATGGCTACACCTTC CASSSGGNYGYTF
- TRBJ2-1 TRBV27 12 - TGTGCCAGCAGTTTACCGGGCCTAGAGCAGTTCTTC CASSLPGLEQFF
- TRBJ1-1 TRBV6-2/TRBV6-3 14 - TGTGCCAGCAGCCGACAGACTTTGAACACTGAAGCTTTCTTT CASSRQTLNTEAFF